Presented here are 14 T cell receptor beta chains from one specimen sequenced in a study of CD8 T cells in ankylosing spondylitis. MiXCR was run by TCRdb on the 5' RACE reads, yielding one entry per CDR3 protein. The top ten clones hold 33% of a sample with about 130,000 distinct CDR3 sequences, approximately 17% of them seen once. No antigens are known for them. Study-wide points: Typical of ankylosing spondylitis blood, it appeared, was a TCR beta motif of roughly eight highly homologous variants.

The sample taken for sequencing was blood, either unsorted or a sorted T cell fraction (not recorded which). These receptors were taken from a male donor with ankylosing spondylitis.

A few counts support this clonotype. V gene TRBV28 combines with J gene TRBJ2-1; TRBD2 might be the D (6 bases). CDR3 size: 14 residues. V lost 2 bases, J lost 7 bases, and 12 bases lay in between. In germline, CDR1 is MDHEN, CDR2 SYDVKM. The CDR3 nucleotides read TGTGCCAGCAGTTTAGGTAGCGGATTTAATGAGCAGTTCTTC. This sequence encodes CASSLGSGFNEQFF.

This clonotype showed up just a few times. The gene calls are TRBV28 and TRBJ2-7; D is perhaps TRBD1 (6 bases). The CDR3 contains 16 residues. CDR1 and CDR2 from the germline V gene are MDHEN and SYDVKM. Trimming removed 5 bases at V and 5 bases at J, with 22 bases between. The CDR3 protein is CASSSYQKTGNDEQYF. CDR3 nucleotide sequence: TGTGCCAGCAGTAGCTACCAAAAAACAGGGAACGACGAGCAGTACTTC.

This clonotype was seen more than once but under ten times. The chain employs TRBV20-1 and TRBJ1-2; the D is unclear. The V end lost 3 bases, the J end lost 10 bases, and 18 bases lay between the germline ends. The CDR3 consists of 13 residues. The germline gives CDR1 DFQATT, CDR2 SNEGSKA (reference sequence). CDR3 sequence: CSARALTSMDYTF. The CDR3 DNA reads as TGCAGTGCTAGGGCGTTAACCTCAATGGACTACACCTTC.

The chain carries TRBV20-1 and TRBJ2-1; the D is unclear. CDR1 is DFQATT and CDR2 is SNEGSKA in the germline V gene (reference sequence). CDR3 length: 13 amino acids. Trimming removed 3 bases at V and 2 bases at J, with 8 bases between. The CDR3 loop reads CSASHGTYNEQFF. CDR3 bases: TGCAGTGCTAGCCACGGAACCTACAATGAGCAGTTCTTC.

The V and J genes are TRBV9 and TRBJ2-1; 13 bases fit TRBD2. The CDR3 is 16 residues long. CDR1 and CDR2 (germline): SGDLS, YYNGEE. The V segment lost 2 bases and the J segment 9 bases; nucleotides outside the gene matches: 8. The chain's CDR3 is CASSVGLAGKNFEQFF. In DNA, the CDR3 is TGTGCCAGCAGCGTGGGACTAGCGGGAAAGAATTTTGAGCAGTTCTTC.

This clonotype was observed a few times. The rearrangement links TRBV5-1 to TRBJ2-7; D gene unclear. CDR3 length: 13 amino acids. Germline-derived CDR1 and CDR2 are SGHRS and YFSETQ. V shed 3 bases and J shed 1 base, with 8 bases lying between them. Written as DNA, the CDR3 is TGCGCCAGCAGCTCGAGTCTTTCCTACGAGCAGTACTTC. It encodes CASSSSLSYEQYF.

This clonotype was detected only a few times. This chain joins TRBV7-8 and TRBJ2-2; no clear D. The CDR3 consists of 15 residues. Germline CDR1 reads SGHVS; CDR2 reads FQNEAQ. Trimming pared 7 bases from V and 1 base from J, leaving 13 bases between. The CDR3 is CASTSRRMNTGELFF. The CDR3 nucleotides are TGTGCCAGCACGTCTAGACGGATGAACACCGGGGAGCTGTTTTTT.

This clonotype was seen a few times. The chain carries TRBV6-2 or TRBV6-3 and TRBJ2-3; 10 bases map to TRBD1. J gave up 4 bases and V 6 bases, and 19 bases lay outside the gene matches. Germline V gene sequence: CDR1 MNHEY, CDR2 SVGEGT. The CDR3 runs 19 residues. This chain's CDR3 is CASSSIEYGTGEGPDTQYF. The DNA for the CDR3 is TGTGCCAGCAGCTCAATAGAGTACGGGACAGGGGAGGGGCCAGATACGCAGTATTTT.

The V and J genes are TRBV7-8 and TRBJ2-2; a possible D gene is TRBD2 (5 bases). The CDR3 runs to 14 residues. Trimming cost V 5 bases and J 5 bases, with 12 bases left between them. Germline V gene lookup returns CDR1 SGHVS and CDR2 FQNEAQ. The DNA for the CDR3 is TGTGCCAGCAGCCCGTCCTGGAGGACCGGGGAGCTGTTTTTT. Translating it yields CASSPSWRTGELFF.

The chain combines TRBV6-5 with TRBJ2-3; D gene uncertain. Germline lookup yields CDR1 MNHEY and CDR2 SVGAGI. Trimming stripped 4 bases from V and 2 bases from J, with 13 bases between. CDR3 length: 15 amino acids. CDR3 coding DNA: TGTGCCAGCAGTTTACGAGGCCCGTTCACAGATACGCAGTATTTT. It translates to CASSLRGPFTDTQYF.

The chain joins TRBV7-9 to TRBJ1-1; a weak D match, TRBD1 (6 bases). V lost 0 bases and J lost 1, with 15 bases in between. Germline CDR1 SEHNR, CDR2 FQNEAQ (reference sequence). The CDR3 consists of 17 residues. CDR3 region: CASSLAPPGQKNTEAFF. In DNA, the CDR3 is TGTGCCAGCAGCTTAGCCCCACCGGGACAAAAGAACACTGAAGCTTTCTTT. Based on the CDR3 plus reference TRBV7-9 and TRBJ1-1, the full variable domain is DTGVSQNPRHKITKRGQNVTFRCDPISEHNRLYWYRQTLGQGPEFLTYFQNEAQLEKSRLLSDRFSAERPKGSFSTLEIQRTEQGDSAMYLCASSLAPPGQKNTEAFFGQGTRLTVV.

The CDR3 loop reads CASSPRGAQPGELFF. CDR3 bases: TGTGCCAGCAGCCCCCGGGGCGCTCAACCCGGGGAGCTGTTTTTT. This chain links TRBV5-5 with TRBJ2-2, with D tentatively TRBD1 or TRBD2 (5 bases each). The CDR3 consists of 15 residues. The V end lost 4 bases, the J end lost 6 bases, and 16 bases lay between the germline ends. Germline CDR1 SGHKS, CDR2 YYEKEE (reference sequence).

This clonotype has just a few counts. V gene TRBV19 combines with J gene TRBJ1-2; D is undetermined. The CDR3 has 12 amino acids. Germline CDR1 is LNHDA and CDR2 is SQIVND (reference sequence). The ends were cut back, 1 base at V and 8 bases at J, with 8 bases in the middle. CDR3 coding DNA: TGTGCCAGTAGTATAGGAGCGACAGGCTACACCTTC. Its protein product is CASSIGATGYTF.

This clonotype has a count of ten or more. V is TRBV5-1 and J is TRBJ2-3; weak D call: TRBD2 (5 bases). The CDR3 is made up of 15 amino acids. Trimming removed 4 bases at V and 2 bases at J, with 14 bases between. Germline CDR1 SGHRS, CDR2 YFSETQ. CDR3 region: CASSEWRGNTDTQYF. The CDR3, as DNA: TGCGCCAGCAGCGAATGGAGAGGGAACACAGATACGCAGTATTTT. The complete variable domain, with remaining parts taken from reference TRBV5-1 and TRBJ2-3, reads KAGVTQTPRYLIKTRGQQVTLSCSPISGHRSVSWYQQTPGQGLQFLFEYFSETQRNKGNFPGRFSGRQFSNSRSEMNVSTLELGDSALYLCASSEWRGNTDTQYFGPGTRLTVL.